This T cell receptor (beta chain) was identified in a study of blood T cells in healthy people across ages. As for the study in general: Every two T cells gave about one barcoded beta molecule via template switching. Overall study findings and caveats: While age rose, TCR beta diversity per million T cells dropped in a roughly linear way.

Through a sample-barcoded 5' primer and a J-beta primer mix, a second PCR was run for about 6 to 12 cycles. Every individual sample yielded 2.5 million or more paired-end reads (each containing CDR3). TCRdb re-called the 5' RACE reads with MiXCR, one entry per CDR3 protein. The data show 650,000 to 1,000,000 distinct CDR3 sequences, 36% seen once. This clonotype was seen a few times. Antigen specificity is unknown. This CDR3 contains 13 residues. V was clipped by 5 bases and J by 7 bases; unmatched bases: 2. The chain is built from TRBV12-3 or TRBV12-4 and TRBJ1-6; 7 bases fit TRBD1. The sequenced sample was blood. The source of this sequence is a man between 18 and 35 years old in good health. The CDR3 is CASSTDRNSPLHF. CDR3 nucleotide sequence: TGTGCCAGCAGTACGGACAGGAATTCACCCCTCCACTTT.